The source of this TCR beta chain is a study of cytomegalovirus exposure and HLA in healthy donors. General study points: Earlier findings revealed that most TCR beta V segments proved productive either about 87% or about 30% of the time.

The PCR was carried out with 60 Vbeta primers and 13 Jbeta primers. Generated by immunoSEQ multiplex PCR, the TCRdb table keeps only in-frame clones and is missing some. The sample has approximately 190,000 clones, approximately 84% seen once. The V end lost 6 bases, the J end lost 0 bases, and 12 bases lay between the germline ends. The CDR3 is made up of 15 amino acids. Looked up from germline, CDR1 is MNHNS and CDR2 is SASEGT. For this clone: Its antigen is still unknown.

The clonotype was recovered from a woman aged 30 to 39 in good health and CMV-seropositive. The sequencing sample was made of PBMCs. This chain links TRBV6-1 with TRBJ1-5; TRBD1 might be the D (6 bases). The CDR3 region is CASSQQGYSNQPQHF. CDR3 bases: TGTGCCAGCAGCCAACAGGGATATAGCAATCAGCCCCAGCATTTT.